The present TCR beta chain was sequenced within a study of blood T cell repertoires in COVID-19. As for the study in general: Sources were T cells, B-cell-depleted T cells, or PBMCs; the material itself was cDNA or gDNA.

As processed by the authors: It was from reference gene primer amplification that nucleated cell counts were estimated. Some clones are missing from TCRdb's copy, which holds only in-frame ones; the method was immunoSEQ multiplex PCR. V, J and clone size were drawn from that table, and D and trimming were deduced from the DNA. The data show about 200,000 clones, approximately 90% seen once. The germline V and J ends were trimmed by 2 bases and 7 bases, with 15 bases remaining between them. The CDR3 consists of 15 residues. Looked up from germline, CDR1 is MNHEY and CDR2 is SMNVEV (reference sequence).

V is TRBV27 and J is TRBJ2-4; TRBD2 is a possible D gene (5 bases). The sequenced sample consisted of peripheral blood. This clonotype was sampled from a woman aged 35 to 49 who had recovered from COVID-19. The CDR3 region is CASSLLAPGFNIQYF. In DNA, the CDR3 is TGTGCCAGCAGTTTACTAGCCCCCGGTTTTAACATTCAGTACTTC.